The next 20 T cell receptor beta chains were all read from a single sample in a study of identical twins' blood T cells. Using its own MiXCR run on the 5' RACE reads, TCRdb lists one record per CDR3 protein. In the table there are 350,000 to 450,000 distinct CDR3 sequences, over 25% of which are singletons. Sequenced sample: PBMCs. These TCRs come from a woman between 18 and 55 years old in good health.

V gene TRBV5-1 combines with J gene TRBJ2-2, with a tentative D call TRBD2 (5 bases). Per germline, CDR1 SGHRS and CDR2 YFSETQ. This CDR3 region has 15 residues. Trimming cost V 1 base and J 8 bases, with 15 bases left between them. Written as DNA, the CDR3 is TGCGCCAGCAGCTTGCAACTAGTCTCTTCAGGGGAGCTGTTTTTT. Translating it yields CASSLQLVSSGELFF.

This clonotype has just a few counts. The rearrangement uses TRBV7-9 and TRBJ2-7; unclear D gene. V gave up 4 bases and J gave up 0 bases, with 13 bases separating them. CDR3 length: 15 residues. The germline gives CDR1 SEHNR, CDR2 FQNEAQ (reference sequence). The CDR3 region has the DNA TGTGCCAGCAGCTCGACTTTTTTAAGCTCCTACGAGCAGTACTTC. Translated, it gives CASSSTFLSSYEQYF. The variable domain in full, completed from reference TRBV7-9 and TRBJ2-7, reads DTGVSQNPRHKITKRGQNVTFRCDPISEHNRLYWYRQTLGQGPEFLTYFQNEAQLEKSRLLSDRFSAERPKGSFSTLEIQRTEQGDSAMYLCASSSTFLSSYEQYFGPGTRLTVT.

The CDR3 DNA reads as TGTGCCAGCAGCTTAGGGGCCGGCACAGATACGCAGTATTTT. Residues: CASSLGAGTDTQYF. The rearrangement uses TRBV7-2 and TRBJ2-3; no definite D call. The V gene's germline CDR1 is SGHTA and CDR2 FQGNSA. The CDR3 length is 14 residues. V lost 1 base, J lost 1 base, and 6 bases lay in between.

This clonotype was seen only a few times. V usage is TRBV10-3 and J usage is TRBJ1-2; possibly TRBD1 for D (6 bases). This CDR3 is built from 16 residues. Between the trimmed V and J ends, which lost 0 bases and 4 bases, there was a span of 15 bases. Germline CDR1 reads ENHRY; CDR2 reads SYGVKD. The CDR3 sequence: CAISESTGRQGYGYTF. As DNA, the CDR3 is TGTGCCATCAGTGAGTCAACAGGGAGGCAGGGCTATGGCTACACCTTC.

This clonotype was detected a few times. V usage is TRBV15 and J usage is TRBJ2-2; a weak D match, TRBD2 (6 bases). The V end lost 2 bases, the J end lost 2 bases, and 12 bases lay between the germline ends. Germline CDR1 LNHNV, CDR2 YYDKDF (reference sequence). The CDR3 is made up of 16 amino acids. CDR3: CATSRIGGRNTGELFF. CDR3 DNA: TGTGCCACCAGCAGAATCGGAGGGCGCAACACCGGGGAGCTGTTTTTT.

V and J are TRBV20-1 and TRBJ1-2; D ambiguous. V gave up 3 bases and J gave up 4 bases, with 15 bases separating them. The CDR3 is made up of 14 amino acids. Germline V gene sequence: CDR1 DFQATT, CDR2 SNEGSKA (reference sequence). The CDR3 region is CSASRWEPSYGYTF. The DNA of the CDR3 is TGCAGTGCTAGCCGATGGGAGCCCAGCTATGGCTACACCTTC.

The rearrangement links TRBV6-4 to TRBJ2-3; unclear D gene. V was pared by 4 bases and J by 6 bases, with 14 bases between. This CDR3 has 14 residues. CDR1 is MRHNA, CDR2 SNTAGT, per germline. Here the CDR3 DNA reads TGTGCCAGCAGTGTCGGCGGCCTACGGGATACGCAGTATTTT. Translated, it gives CASSVGGLRDTQYF.

This clonotype showed up many times. The chain employs TRBV10-3 and TRBJ2-7, with 8 bases fitting TRBD2. The CDR3 is 11 amino acids. Germline V lookup: CDR1 ENHRY, CDR2 SYGVKD. V was clipped by 9 bases and J by 4 bases; unmatched bases: 2. The CDR3 loop is CAISSGYEQYF. In DNA, the CDR3 is TGTGCCATTTCTAGCGGGTACGAGCAGTACTTC.

This clonotype was found many times. The CDR3 protein is CASSLGSAPGNTIYF. The CDR3, as DNA: TGTGCCAGCAGTTTAGGGTCGGCGCCTGGAAACACCATATATTTT. This chain links TRBV27 with TRBJ1-3, with unresolved D. The CDR3 sequence is 15 residues long. V gave up 2 bases and J gave up 2 bases, with 10 bases separating them. Germline V lookup: CDR1 MNHEY, CDR2 SMNVEV (reference sequence).

This clonotype was picked up many times. The chain couples TRBV10-3 to TRBJ1-3; tentatively, D is TRBD1 (5 bases). This CDR3 is 14 amino acids long. V shed 6 bases and J shed 1 base, with 10 bases lying between them. Germline-derived CDR1 and CDR2 are ENHRY and SYGVKD. CDR3 sequence reads: CAISPGGSGNTIYF. CDR3 coding DNA: TGTGCCATCAGCCCCGGGGGGTCTGGAAACACCATATATTTT.

V usage is TRBV9 and J usage is TRBJ2-1; TRBD2 matches at 11 bases. Germline-derived CDR1 and CDR2 are SGDLS and YYNGEE. The CDR3 has 16 residues. The junction had 6 bases not matched to a gene; V was cut back by 3 bases and J by 4 bases. The DNA for the CDR3 is TGTGCCAGCAGCGGATTAGCGGGGGGGGCTTACAATGAGCAGTTCTTC. Residues: CASSGLAGGAYNEQFF.

A single count supports this clonotype. A much larger clone differs by one base, so this may be a read error. The chain carries TRBV10-3 and TRBJ1-1; maybe TRBD1 (5 bases). V was trimmed by 4 bases and J by 4 bases, leaving 25 bases between them. The CDR3 length is 18 residues. Germline loops: CDR1 ENHRY, CDR2 SYGVKD. The CDR3 region has the DNA TGTGCCATCAGTGGGTCTGCATTTGGATCAGGGAGAAGCACTGAAGCTTTCTTT. This encodes CAISGSAFGSGRSTEAFF.

The chain combines TRBV12-3 or TRBV12-4 with TRBJ1-1; no clear D. V shed 2 bases and J shed 1 base, with 8 bases lying between them. The CDR3 consists of 14 residues. CDR3 protein: CASSLSQPNTEAFF. CDR3 DNA sequence: TGTGCCAGCAGTTTATCTCAGCCGAACACTGAAGCTTTCTTT.

The V call is TRBV2, the J call TRBJ1-5, with TRBD1 as a possible D gene (6 bases). Germline CDR1 and CDR2: SNHLY and FYNNEI. V lost 3 bases, J lost 7 bases, and 13 bases lay in between. There are 14 residues in the CDR3. The CDR3 loop reads CASSDSGEGQPQHF. Here the CDR3 DNA reads TGTGCCAGCAGTGATTCAGGGGAGGGCCAGCCCCAGCATTTT.

This chain joins TRBV2 and TRBJ2-7; TRBD1 might be the D (6 bases). This CDR3 is 15 amino acids long. Germline V gene lookup returns CDR1 SNHLY and CDR2 FYNNEI. V was clipped by 6 bases and J by 4 bases, with 19 bases between them. The CDR3 spells CASSRLPGHQYEQYF. As DNA, the CDR3 is TGTGCCAGCAGCCGACTACCGGGACACCAATACGAGCAGTACTTC.

Notes on this clonotype: A much larger clone differs by one base, so this may be a read error. The genes are TRBV20-1 and TRBJ1-1; D remains ambiguous. Trimming left V 0 bases short and J 7 bases short, with 9 bases between. Germline V lookup: CDR1 DFQATT, CDR2 SNEGSKA (reference sequence). This CDR3 contains 12 residues. The CDR3 sequence: CSAREGRDEAFF. DNA for the CDR3: TGCAGTGCTAGAGAGGGTCGGGATGAAGCTTTCTTT.

The chain carries TRBV10-3 and TRBJ2-7; 7 positions agree with TRBD2. This CDR3 is 11 amino acids long. Germline CDR1 reads ENHRY; CDR2 reads SYGVKD. V lost 8 bases to trimming and J lost 5 bases; unmatched junction nucleotides: 3. CDR3 DNA: TGTGCCATCTTGGCGGGAGACGAGCAGTACTTC. This gives the protein CAILAGDEQYF.

The chain combines TRBV19 with TRBJ2-1; D remains ambiguous. The V gene lost 1 base and the J gene lost 4 bases, with 14 bases spanning the gap. This CDR3 contains 16 residues. Germline loops: CDR1 LNHDA, CDR2 SQIVND (reference sequence). The CDR3 loop reads CASSIGGAGGYNEQFF. CDR3 coding DNA: TGTGCCAGTAGTATAGGTGGAGCCGGTGGGTACAATGAGCAGTTCTTC. Based on the CDR3 plus reference TRBV19 and TRBJ2-1, the full variable domain is DGGITQSPKYLFRKEGQNVTLSCEQNLNHDAMYWYRQDPGQGLRLIYYSQIVNDFQKGDIAEGYSVSREKKESFPLTVTSAQKNPTAFYLCASSIGGAGGYNEQFFGPGTRLTVL.

The sample holds a few counts of this clonotype. The CDR3 spells CASSLAHSRFLLWNEQYF. The DNA of the CDR3 is TGTGCCAGCAGTCTCGCCCATTCCAGGTTTCTATTGTGGAACGAGCAGTACTTC. V is TRBV28 and J is TRBJ2-7; D ambiguous. Deletions cut 5 bases from V and 5 bases from J, with 28 bases between. The germline CDR1 and CDR2 sequences are MDHEN and SYDVKM. The CDR3 is 18 amino acids. The whole variable domain, filled in from reference TRBV28 and TRBJ2-7, reads DVKVTQSSRYLVKRTGEKVFLECVQDMDHENMFWYRQDPGLGLRLIYFSYDVKMKEKGDIPEGYSVSREKKERFSLILESASTNQTSMYLCASSLAHSRFLLWNEQYFGPGTRLTVT.

The chain has TRBV5-8 and TRBJ1-1; D possibly corresponds to TRBD1 (6 bases). CDR1 and CDR2 from the germline V gene are SGHTS and YDEGEE. The CDR3 spans 15 residues. The ends were cut back, 4 bases at V and 7 bases at J, with 20 bases in the middle. CDR3 DNA sequence: TGTGCCAGCAGCCCGGGGACATATGGAACAGGTGAAGCTTTCTTT. The encoded protein is CASSPGTYGTGEAFF.